The entry below gives a single T cell receptor beta chain sequence along with its context. This record comes from a study of CD8+CD57+ T cells in acquired aplastic anemia. As for the study in general: On average, healthy donors gave 9 million to 11 million reads for CD4+ cells.

In germline, CDR1 is WSHSY, CDR2 SAAADI. Trimming stripped 7 bases from V and 0 bases from J, with 16 bases between. This CDR3 is built from 15 residues. Genomic DNA, the template, was used for profiling of the TCR beta VDJ and CDR3. TCRdb re-derived calls from the reads in MiXCR, one entry per CDR3 protein. The sample yields about 190,000 distinct CDR3 sequences, approximately 52% seen once. The receptor was isolated from a human donor in good health, serving as a control. This chain links TRBV10-2 with TRBJ2-7; possible D gene TRBD1, 6 bases. Sequencing was done on a sample of sorted CD4+, CD8+, or CD8+CD57+ T cells (not recorded which) from PBMCs. CDR3 loop: CASNAGTISSYEQYF. The CDR3 coding sequence is TGCGCCAGCAACGCCGGGACAATAAGCTCCTACGAGCAGTACTTC.